Listed below are T cell receptor beta chains from one sample, sequenced in a study of blood T cell repertoires in COVID-19. Sequencing was performed with immunoSEQ multiplex PCR; in TCRdb, only in-frame clones are kept and a portion is missing. Of 150,000 or so clones in the sample, roughly 85% were seen once. Sequenced input: peripheral blood. These receptor sequences come from a woman aged 45-60 years with COVID-19, enrolled during active disease. Both conserved end residues are part of each CDR3. Fields, in order: J gene, V gene, clone size, CDR3 protein. Where a row states a size, it is once, few, many or the class of an expanded clone; other rows omit it.

TRBJ2-3	TRBV28	.	CASSFRLADTQYF
TRBJ2-1	TRBV14	.	CASREAGGRSRDEQFF
TRBJ2-3	TRBV11-1	.	CASSIRGGQGTDTQYF
TRBJ2-1	TRBV6-5	.	CASTTGMDEQFF
TRBJ2-7	TRBV5-5	.	CASRAGQGHPSYEQYF
TRBJ1-6	TRBV2	.	CASSEQGYNNSPLHF
TRBJ1-1	TRBV23-1	.	CAGSRTGATEAFF
TRBJ2-7	TRBV2	.	CASREDNYEQYF
TRBJ2-3	TRBV7-9	few	CASSFGQENTDTQYF
TRBJ1-5	TRBV7-9	.	CASSRDSGQPQHF
TRBJ1-5	TRBV6-1	.	CASSDGQGALQPQHF
TRBJ1-2	TRBV30	.	CAWMTGLRGYGYTF
TRBJ1-6	TRBV19	.	CASSSGPRGPEAPLHF
TRBJ2-2	TRBV2	.	CASSERGQGSTGELFF
TRBJ1-5	TRBV30	.	CAWRGTGNNQPQHF
TRBJ1-1	TRBV6-2/TRBV6-3	.	CASSFQGVNTEAFF
TRBJ2-7	TRBV10-2	.	CASSENPSGGEQYF
TRBJ1-2	TRBV4-1	.	CASSQPDRDANYGYTF
TRBJ1-1	TRBV5-1	.	CASSLDWGRDAENTEAFF
TRBJ1-2	TRBV7-6	.	CASSLGGRGYTF
TRBJ2-5	TRBV11-3	.	CASSLTQGQETQYF
TRBJ1-1	TRBV27	once	CASSLGSPGTEAFF